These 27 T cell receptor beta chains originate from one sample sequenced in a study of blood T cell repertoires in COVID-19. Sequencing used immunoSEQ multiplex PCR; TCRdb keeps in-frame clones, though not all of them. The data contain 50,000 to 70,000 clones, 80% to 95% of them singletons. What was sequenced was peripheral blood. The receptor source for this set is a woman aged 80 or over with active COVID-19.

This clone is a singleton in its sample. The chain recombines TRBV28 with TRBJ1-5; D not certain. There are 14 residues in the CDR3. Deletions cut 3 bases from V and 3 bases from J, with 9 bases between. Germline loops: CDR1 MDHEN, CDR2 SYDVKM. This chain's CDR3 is CASSLGSFNQPQHF. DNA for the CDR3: TGTGCCAGCAGTTTGGGGAGTTTCAATCAGCCCCAGCATTTT.

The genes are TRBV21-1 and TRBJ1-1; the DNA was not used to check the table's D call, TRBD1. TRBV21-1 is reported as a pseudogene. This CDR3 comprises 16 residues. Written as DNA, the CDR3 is TGTGCTAGTAGAGAGGGGGTTGAAGGGACGAACACTGAAGCTTTCTTT. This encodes CASREGVEGTNTEAFF.

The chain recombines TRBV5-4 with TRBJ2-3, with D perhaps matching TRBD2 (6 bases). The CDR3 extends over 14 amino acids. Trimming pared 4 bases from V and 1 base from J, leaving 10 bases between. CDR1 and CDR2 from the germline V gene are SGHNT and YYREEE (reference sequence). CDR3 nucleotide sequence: TGTGCCAGCAGCCTGTCGGGGGGCACAGATACGCAGTATTTT. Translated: CASSLSGGTDTQYF. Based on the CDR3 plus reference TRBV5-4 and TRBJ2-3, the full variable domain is ETGVTQSPTHLIKTRGQQVTLRCSSQSGHNTVSWYQQALGQGPQFIFQYYREEENGRGNFPPRFSGLQFPNYSSELNVNALELDDSALYLCASSLSGGTDTQYFGPGTRLTVL.

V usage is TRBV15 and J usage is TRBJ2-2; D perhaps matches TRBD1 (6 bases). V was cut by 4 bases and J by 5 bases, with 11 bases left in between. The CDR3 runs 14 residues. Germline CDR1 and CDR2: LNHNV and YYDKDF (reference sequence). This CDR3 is CATSILTGTGELFF. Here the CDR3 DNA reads TGTGCCACCAGCATACTAACAGGGACCGGGGAGCTGTTTTTT.

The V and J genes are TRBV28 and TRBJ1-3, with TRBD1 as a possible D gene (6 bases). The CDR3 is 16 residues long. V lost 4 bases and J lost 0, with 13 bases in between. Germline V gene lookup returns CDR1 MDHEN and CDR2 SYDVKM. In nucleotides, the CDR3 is TGTGCCAGCAGTTCCGCCGCAGGGGACTCTGGAAACACCATATATTTT. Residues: CASSSAAGDSGNTIYF.

CDR3 bases: TGTGCCAGCAGCTTACCAGGCTTTGATGAAGCTTTCTTT. Protein sequence: CASSLPGFDEAFF. This chain connects TRBV7-2 to TRBJ1-1, with unresolved D. In germline, CDR1 is SGHTA, CDR2 FQGNSA. The V end was cut by 2 bases, the J end by 7 bases, with 11 bases between. The CDR3 spans 13 residues.

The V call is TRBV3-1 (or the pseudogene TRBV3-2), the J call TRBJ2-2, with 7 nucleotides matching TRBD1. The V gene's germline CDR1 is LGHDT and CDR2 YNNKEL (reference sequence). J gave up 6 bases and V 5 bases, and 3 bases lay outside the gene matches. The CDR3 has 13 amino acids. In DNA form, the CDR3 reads TGTGCCAGCAGCGCACAGGGGTCCGGGGAGCTGTTTTTT. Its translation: CASSAQGSGELFF.

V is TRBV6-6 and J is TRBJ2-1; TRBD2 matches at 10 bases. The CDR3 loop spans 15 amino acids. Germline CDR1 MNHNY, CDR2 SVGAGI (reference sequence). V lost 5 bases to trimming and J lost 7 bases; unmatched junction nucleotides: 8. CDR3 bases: TGTGCCAGCAGTCTAGCGGGAGATGGGTGGAATGAGCAGTTCTTC. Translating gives CASSLAGDGWNEQFF.

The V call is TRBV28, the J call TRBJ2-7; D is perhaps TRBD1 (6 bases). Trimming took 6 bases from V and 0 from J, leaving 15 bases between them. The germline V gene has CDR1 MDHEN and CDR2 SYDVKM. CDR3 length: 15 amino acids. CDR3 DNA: TGTGCCAGCAGCAGACAGGACGGTCACTCCTACGAGCAGTACTTC. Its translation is CASSRQDGHSYEQYF.

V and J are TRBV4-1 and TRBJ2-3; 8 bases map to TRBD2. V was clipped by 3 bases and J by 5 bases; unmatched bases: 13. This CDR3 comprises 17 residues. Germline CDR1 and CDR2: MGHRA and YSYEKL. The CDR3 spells CASSQWGRGGRVDTQYF. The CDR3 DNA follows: TGCGCCAGCAGCCAGTGGGGACGGGGGGGACGCGTAGATACGCAGTATTTT.

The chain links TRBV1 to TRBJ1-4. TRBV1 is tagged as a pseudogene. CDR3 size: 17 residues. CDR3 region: CTSSQDREDDSNEKLFF. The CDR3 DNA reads TGCACCAGCAGCCAAGATCGGGAGGATGATTCTAATGAAAAACTGTTTTTT.

The CDR3 spells CAIRQGANNEQFF. In nucleotides, the CDR3 is TGCGCCATAAGACAGGGGGCAAACAATGAGCAGTTCTTC. This chain uses TRBV10-2 with TRBJ2-1, with 10 nucleotides matching TRBD1. The germline gives CDR1 WSHSY, CDR2 SAAADI. The CDR3 has 13 amino acids. V lost 10 bases to trimming and J lost 5 bases; unmatched junction nucleotides: 5.

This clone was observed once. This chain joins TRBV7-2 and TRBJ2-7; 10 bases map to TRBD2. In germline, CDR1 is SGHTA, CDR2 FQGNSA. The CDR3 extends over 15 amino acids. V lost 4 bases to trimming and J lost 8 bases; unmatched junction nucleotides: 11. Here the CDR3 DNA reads TGTGCCAGCAGCTCCAGTAAAGCGGGAGGGCCAAAGCAGTACTTC. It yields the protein CASSSSKAGGPKQYF.

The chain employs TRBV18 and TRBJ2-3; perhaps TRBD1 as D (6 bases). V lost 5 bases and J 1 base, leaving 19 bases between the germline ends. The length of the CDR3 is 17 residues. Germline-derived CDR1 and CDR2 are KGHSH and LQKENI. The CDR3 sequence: CASSSSQQGTGTDTQYF. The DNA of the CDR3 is TGTGCCAGCTCATCGTCACAACAGGGTACTGGCACAGATACGCAGTATTTT.

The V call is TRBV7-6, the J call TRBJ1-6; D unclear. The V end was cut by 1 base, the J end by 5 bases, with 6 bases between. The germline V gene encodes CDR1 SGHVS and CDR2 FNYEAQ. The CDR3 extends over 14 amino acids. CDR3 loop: CASSLDGHNSPLHF. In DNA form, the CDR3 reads TGTGCCAGCAGCTTAGATGGCCATAATTCACCCCTCCACTTT.

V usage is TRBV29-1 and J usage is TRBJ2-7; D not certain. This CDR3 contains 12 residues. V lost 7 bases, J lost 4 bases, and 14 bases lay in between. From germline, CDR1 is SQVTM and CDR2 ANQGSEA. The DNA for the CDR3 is TGCAGCGCCCGTACCCTTACTTACGAGCAGTACTTC. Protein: CSARTLTYEQYF.

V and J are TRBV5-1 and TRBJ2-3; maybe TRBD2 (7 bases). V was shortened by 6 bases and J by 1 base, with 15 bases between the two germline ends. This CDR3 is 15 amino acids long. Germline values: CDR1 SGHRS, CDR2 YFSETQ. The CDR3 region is CASNKGGGRTDTQYF. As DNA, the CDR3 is TGCGCCAGCAATAAGGGGGGGGGCCGCACAGATACGCAGTATTTT.

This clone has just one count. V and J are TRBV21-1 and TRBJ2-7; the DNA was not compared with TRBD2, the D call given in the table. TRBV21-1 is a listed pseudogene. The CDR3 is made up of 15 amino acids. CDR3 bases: TGTGCCAGCAGCGCAGCCGGGACTAGCGGGAGCGGGCAGTACTTC. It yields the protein CASSAAGTSGSGQYF.

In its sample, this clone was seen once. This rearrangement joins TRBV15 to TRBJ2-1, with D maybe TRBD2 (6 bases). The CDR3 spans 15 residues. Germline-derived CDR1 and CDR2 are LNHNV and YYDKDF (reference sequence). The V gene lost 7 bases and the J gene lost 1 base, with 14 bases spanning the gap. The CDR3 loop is CATTPGGLSYNEQFF. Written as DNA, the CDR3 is TGTGCCACCACCCCCGGGGGACTTTCCTACAATGAGCAGTTCTTC.

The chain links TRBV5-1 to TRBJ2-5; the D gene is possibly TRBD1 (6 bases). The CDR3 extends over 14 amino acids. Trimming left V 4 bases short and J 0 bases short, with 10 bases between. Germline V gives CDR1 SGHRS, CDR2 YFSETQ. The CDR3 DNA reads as TGCGCCAGCAGCCTCGGACAGAACCAAGAGACCCAGTACTTC. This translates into CASSLGQNQETQYF.

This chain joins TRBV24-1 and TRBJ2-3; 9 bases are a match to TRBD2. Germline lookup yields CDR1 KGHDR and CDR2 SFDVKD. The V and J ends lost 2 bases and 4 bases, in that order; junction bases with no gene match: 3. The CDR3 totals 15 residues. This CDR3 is CATSDWTSEADTQYF. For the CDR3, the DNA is TGTGCCACCAGTGATTGGACTAGCGAGGCAGATACGCAGTATTTT.

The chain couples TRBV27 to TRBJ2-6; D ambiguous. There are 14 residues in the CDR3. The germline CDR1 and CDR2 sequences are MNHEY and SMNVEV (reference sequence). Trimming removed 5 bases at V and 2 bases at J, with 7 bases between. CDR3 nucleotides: TGTGCCAGCAGTCGACAAGCTGGGGCCAACGTCCTGACTTTC. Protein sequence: CASSRQAGANVLTF. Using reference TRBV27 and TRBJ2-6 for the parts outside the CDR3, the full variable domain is EAQVTQNPRYLITVTGKKLTVTCSQNMNHEYMSWYRQDPGLGLRQIYYSMNVEVTDKGDVPEGYKVSRKEKRNFPLILESPSPNQTSLYFCASSRQAGANVLTFGAGSRLTVL.

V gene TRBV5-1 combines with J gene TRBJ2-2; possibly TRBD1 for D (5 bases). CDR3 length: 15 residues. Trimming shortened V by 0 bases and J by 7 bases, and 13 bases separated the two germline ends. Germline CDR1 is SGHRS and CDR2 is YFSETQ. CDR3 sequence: CASSLGLGAGGELFF. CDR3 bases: TGCGCCAGCAGCTTGGGATTAGGGGCTGGCGGGGAGCTGTTTTTT.

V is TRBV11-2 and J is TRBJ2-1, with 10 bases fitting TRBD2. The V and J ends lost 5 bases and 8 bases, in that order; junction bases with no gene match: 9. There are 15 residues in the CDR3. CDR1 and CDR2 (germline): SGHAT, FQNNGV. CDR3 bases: TGTGCCAGCAGCCCTCTAGCGGGAGAGAGCTATGAGCAGTTCTTC. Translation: CASSPLAGESYEQFF.

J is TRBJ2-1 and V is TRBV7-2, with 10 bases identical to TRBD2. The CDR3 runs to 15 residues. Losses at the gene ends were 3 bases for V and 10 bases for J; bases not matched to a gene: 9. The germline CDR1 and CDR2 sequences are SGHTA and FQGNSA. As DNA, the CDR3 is TGTGCCAGCAGCTTCTCAGCTAGCGGGGGCGGGGAGCAGTTCTTC. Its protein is CASSFSASGGGEQFF.

The CDR3 bases are TGTGCCAGCAGCTTAAAGCGGGGCAAGTCTAACTATGGCTACACCTTC. Translating it yields CASSLKRGKSNYGYTF. This chain links TRBV7-9 with TRBJ1-2; D perhaps matches TRBD1 (5 bases). The CDR3 runs 16 residues. V lost 2 bases and J lost 0, with 13 bases in between. The V gene's germline CDR1 is SEHNR and CDR2 FQNEAQ (reference sequence).

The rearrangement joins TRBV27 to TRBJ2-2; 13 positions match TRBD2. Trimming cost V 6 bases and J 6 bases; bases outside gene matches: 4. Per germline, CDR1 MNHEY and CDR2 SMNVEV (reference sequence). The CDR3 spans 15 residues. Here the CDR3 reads CASSPGLAGAGELFF. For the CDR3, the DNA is TGTGCCAGCAGCCCCGGACTAGCGGGAGCCGGGGAGCTGTTTTTT.